The clone carrying this TCR beta chain was observed many times. Its matching antigen is unknown. The data stem from a study of Graves' ophthalmopathy and Graves' hyperthyroidism. Whole-study results and caveats: A classifier, a 13-signature model, separated ophthalmopathy from stable hyperthyroidism with around 88% sensitivity and about 83% specificity.

V lost 8 bases, J lost 8 bases, and 6 bases lay in between. The CDR3 is 9 residues long. The germline V gene has CDR1 PRHDT and CDR2 FYEKMQ (reference sequence). Transcripts of RNA were the source for amplifying TCR beta CDR3 regions. Scientists carried out first-round RT-PCR using HTBI primers and then a second-round multiplex PCR. TCRdb independently ran MiXCR on the multiplex PCR reads; one entry per CDR3 protein. The table includes roughly 700,000 distinct CDR3 sequences, 40% detected once. The material sequenced was peripheral blood. The origin of this receptor is an adult man with Graves' ophthalmopathy. The V call is TRBV13, the J call TRBJ1-2; D uncertain. Here the CDR3 reads CASPEGYTF. The CDR3 DNA follows: TGTGCCAGCCCTGAGGGCTACACCTTC.